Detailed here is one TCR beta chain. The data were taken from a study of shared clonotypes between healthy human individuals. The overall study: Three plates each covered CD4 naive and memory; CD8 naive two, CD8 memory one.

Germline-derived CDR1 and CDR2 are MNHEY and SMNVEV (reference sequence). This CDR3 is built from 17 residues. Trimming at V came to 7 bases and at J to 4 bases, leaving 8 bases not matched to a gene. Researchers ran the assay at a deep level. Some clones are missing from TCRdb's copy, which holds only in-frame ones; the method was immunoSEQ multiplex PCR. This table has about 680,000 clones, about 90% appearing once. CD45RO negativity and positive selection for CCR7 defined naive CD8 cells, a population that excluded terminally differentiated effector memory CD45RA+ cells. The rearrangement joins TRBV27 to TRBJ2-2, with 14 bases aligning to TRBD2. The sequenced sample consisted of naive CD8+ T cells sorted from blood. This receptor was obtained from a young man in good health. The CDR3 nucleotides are TGTGCCAGCATGGTAGGGACTAGCGGGAGCCGCACCGGGGAGCTGTTTTTT. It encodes CASMVGTSGSRTGELFF.